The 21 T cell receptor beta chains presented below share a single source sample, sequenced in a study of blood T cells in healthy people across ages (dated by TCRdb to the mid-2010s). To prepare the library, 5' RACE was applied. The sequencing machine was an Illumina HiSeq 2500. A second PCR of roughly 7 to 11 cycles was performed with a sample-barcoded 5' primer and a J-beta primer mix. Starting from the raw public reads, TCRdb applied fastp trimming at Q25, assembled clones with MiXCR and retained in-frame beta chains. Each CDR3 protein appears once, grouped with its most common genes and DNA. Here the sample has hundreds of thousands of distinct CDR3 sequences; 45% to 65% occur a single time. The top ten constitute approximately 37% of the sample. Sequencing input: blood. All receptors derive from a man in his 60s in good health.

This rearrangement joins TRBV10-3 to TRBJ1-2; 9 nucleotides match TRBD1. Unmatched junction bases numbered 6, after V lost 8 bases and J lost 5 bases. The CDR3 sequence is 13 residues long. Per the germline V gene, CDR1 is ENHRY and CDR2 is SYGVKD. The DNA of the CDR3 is TGTGCCATCGGAGATGGACAGGGGTATGGCTACACCTTC. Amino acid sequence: CAIGDGQGYGYTF.

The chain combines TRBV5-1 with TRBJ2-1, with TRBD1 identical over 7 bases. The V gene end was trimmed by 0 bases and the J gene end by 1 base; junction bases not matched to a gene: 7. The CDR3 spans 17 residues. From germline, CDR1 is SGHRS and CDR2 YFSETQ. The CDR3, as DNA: TGCGCCAGCAGCTTGGCCCCAGGGGGAGCTTCCTACAATGAGCAGTTCTTC. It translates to CASSLAPGGASYNEQFF.

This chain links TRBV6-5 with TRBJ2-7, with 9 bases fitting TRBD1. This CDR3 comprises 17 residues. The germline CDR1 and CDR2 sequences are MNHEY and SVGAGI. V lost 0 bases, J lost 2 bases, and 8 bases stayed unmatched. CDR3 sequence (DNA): TGTGCCAGCAGTTACTCCTCGGGGGACAGGGTGGCCTACGAGCAGTACTTC. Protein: CASSYSSGDRVAYEQYF.

The CDR3 sequence is CASSFPGTAIYGYTF. As DNA, the CDR3 is TGTGCCAGCAGCTTCCCCGGGACAGCGATCTATGGCTACACCTTC. The chain combines TRBV7-9 with TRBJ1-2; 7 positions match TRBD1. Germline V gene lookup returns CDR1 SEHNR and CDR2 FQNEAQ (reference sequence). The CDR3 totals 15 residues. V lost 3 bases, J lost 4 bases, and 8 bases stayed unmatched.

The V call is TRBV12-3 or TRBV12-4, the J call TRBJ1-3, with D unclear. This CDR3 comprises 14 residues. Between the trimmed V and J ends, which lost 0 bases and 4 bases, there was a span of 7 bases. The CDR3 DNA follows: TGTGCCAGCAGTTTAGCGGGGTACGGAAACACCATATATTTT. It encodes CASSLAGYGNTIYF.

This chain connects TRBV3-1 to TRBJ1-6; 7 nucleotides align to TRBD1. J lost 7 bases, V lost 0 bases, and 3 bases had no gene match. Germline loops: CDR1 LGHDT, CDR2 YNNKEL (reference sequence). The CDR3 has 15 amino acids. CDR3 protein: CASSQDLQGNSPLHF. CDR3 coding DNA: TGTGCCAGCAGCCAAGATCTACAGGGGAATTCACCCCTCCACTTT.

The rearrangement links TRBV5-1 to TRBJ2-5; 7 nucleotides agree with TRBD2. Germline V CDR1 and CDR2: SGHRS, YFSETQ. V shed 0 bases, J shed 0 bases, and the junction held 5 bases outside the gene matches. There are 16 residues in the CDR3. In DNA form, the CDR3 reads TGCGCCAGCAGCTTGGGTCTGCGGGGGAACCAAGAGACCCAGTACTTC. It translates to CASSLGLRGNQETQYF.

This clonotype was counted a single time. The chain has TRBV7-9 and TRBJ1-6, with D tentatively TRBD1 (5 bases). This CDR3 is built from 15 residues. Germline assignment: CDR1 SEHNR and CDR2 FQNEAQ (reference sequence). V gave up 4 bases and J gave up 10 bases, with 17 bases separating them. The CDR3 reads CASSSRTGDISPLHF. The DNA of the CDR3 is TGTGCCAGCAGCTCCCGCACGGGGGATATATCACCCCTCCACTTT.

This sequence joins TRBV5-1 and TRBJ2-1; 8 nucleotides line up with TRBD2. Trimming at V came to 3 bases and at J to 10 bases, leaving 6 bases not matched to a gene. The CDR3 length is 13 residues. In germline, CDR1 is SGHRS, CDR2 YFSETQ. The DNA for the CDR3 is TGCGCCAGCAGCTCTCTGGAGCGGGGGGAGCAGTTCTTC. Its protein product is CASSSLERGEQFF.

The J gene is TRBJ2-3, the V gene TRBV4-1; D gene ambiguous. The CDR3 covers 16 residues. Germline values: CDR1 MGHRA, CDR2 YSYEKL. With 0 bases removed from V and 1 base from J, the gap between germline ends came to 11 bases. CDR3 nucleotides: TGCGCCAGCAGCCAAGATCGAGGTATGGGCACAGATACGCAGTATTTT. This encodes CASSQDRGMGTDTQYF.

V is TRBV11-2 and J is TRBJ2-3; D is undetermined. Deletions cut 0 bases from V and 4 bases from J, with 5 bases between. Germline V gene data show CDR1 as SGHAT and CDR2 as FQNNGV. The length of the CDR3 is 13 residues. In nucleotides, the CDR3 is TGTGCCAGCAGCTTAGATAACGCAGATACGCAGTATTTT. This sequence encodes CASSLDNADTQYF.

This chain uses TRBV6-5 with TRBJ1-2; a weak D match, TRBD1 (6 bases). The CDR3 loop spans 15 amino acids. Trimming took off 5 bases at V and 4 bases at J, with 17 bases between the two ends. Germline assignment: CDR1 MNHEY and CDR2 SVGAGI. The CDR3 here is CASSPRTARGYGYTF. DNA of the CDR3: TGTGCCAGCAGTCCCCGGACAGCCCGGGGCTATGGCTACACCTTC.

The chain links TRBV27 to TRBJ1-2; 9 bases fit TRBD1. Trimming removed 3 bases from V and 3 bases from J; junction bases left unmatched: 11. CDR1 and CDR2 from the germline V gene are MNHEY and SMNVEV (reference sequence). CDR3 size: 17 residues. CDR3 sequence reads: CASSLSAQTGGYYGYTF. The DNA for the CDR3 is TGTGCCAGCAGTTTGTCCGCCCAGACAGGGGGATACTATGGCTACACCTTC.

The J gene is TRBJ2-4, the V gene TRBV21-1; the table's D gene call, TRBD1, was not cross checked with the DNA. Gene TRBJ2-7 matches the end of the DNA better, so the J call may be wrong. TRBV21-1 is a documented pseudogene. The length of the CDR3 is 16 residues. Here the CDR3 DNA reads TGTGCCAGCAGCCCTCGAAGGAGGGGGAGAATCTACGAGCAGTACTTC. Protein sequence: CASSPRRRGRIYEQYF.

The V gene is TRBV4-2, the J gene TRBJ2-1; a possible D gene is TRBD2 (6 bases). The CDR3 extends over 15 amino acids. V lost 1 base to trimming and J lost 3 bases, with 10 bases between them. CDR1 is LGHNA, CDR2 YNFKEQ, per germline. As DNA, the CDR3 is TGTGCCAGCAGCCAAGTCGGGGGAAACTACAATGAGCAGTTCTTC. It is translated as CASSQVGGNYNEQFF.

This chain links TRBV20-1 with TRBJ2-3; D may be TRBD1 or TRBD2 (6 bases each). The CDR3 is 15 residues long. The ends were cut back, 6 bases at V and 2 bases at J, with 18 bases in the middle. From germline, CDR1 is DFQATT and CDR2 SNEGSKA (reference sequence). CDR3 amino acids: CSATPLRGHTDTQYF. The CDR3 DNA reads TGCAGTGCAACCCCCCTCCGGGGGCACACAGATACGCAGTATTTT.

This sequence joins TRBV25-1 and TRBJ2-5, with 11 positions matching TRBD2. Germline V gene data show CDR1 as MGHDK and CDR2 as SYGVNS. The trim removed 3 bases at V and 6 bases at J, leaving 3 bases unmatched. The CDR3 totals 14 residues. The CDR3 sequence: CASSDSGGAKTQYF. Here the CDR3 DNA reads TGTGCCAGCAGTGATAGCGGGGGGGCAAAGACCCAGTACTTC. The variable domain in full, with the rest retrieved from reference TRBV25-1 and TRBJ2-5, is EADIYQTPRYLVIGTGKKITLECSQTMGHDKMYWYQQDPGMELHLIHYSYGVNSTEKGDLSSESTVSRIRTEHFPLTLESARPSHTSQYLCASSDSGGAKTQYFGPGTRLLVL.

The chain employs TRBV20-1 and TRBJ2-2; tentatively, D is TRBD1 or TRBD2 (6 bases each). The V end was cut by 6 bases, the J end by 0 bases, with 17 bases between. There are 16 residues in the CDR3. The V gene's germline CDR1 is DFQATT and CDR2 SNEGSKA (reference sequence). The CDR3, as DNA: TGCAGTGCCCAGAGGGGGGACGACCCGAACACCGGGGAGCTGTTTTTT. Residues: CSAQRGDDPNTGELFF.

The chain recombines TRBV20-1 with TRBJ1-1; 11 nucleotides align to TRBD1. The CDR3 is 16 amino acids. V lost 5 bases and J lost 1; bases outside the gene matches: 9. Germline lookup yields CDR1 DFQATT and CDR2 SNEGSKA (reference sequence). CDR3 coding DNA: TGCAGTGCTCCCGCGGGACAGGGGGTTTCGAACACTGAAGCTTTCTTT. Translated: CSAPAGQGVSNTEAFF.

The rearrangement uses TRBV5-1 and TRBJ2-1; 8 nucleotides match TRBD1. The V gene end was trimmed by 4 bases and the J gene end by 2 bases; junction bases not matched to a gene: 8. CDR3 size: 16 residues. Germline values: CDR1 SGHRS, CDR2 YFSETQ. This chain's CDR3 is CASSPQGALTYNEQFF. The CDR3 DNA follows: TGCGCCAGCAGCCCCCAGGGGGCCCTCACCTACAATGAGCAGTTCTTC.

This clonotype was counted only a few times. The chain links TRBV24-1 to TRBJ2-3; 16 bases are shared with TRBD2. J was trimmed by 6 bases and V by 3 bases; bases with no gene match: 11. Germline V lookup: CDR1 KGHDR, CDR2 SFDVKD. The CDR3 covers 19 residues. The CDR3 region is CATSDGSGTSGGARDTQYF. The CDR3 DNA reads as TGTGCCACCAGTGATGGTTCCGGGACTAGCGGGGGGGCGAGGGATACGCAGTATTTT.